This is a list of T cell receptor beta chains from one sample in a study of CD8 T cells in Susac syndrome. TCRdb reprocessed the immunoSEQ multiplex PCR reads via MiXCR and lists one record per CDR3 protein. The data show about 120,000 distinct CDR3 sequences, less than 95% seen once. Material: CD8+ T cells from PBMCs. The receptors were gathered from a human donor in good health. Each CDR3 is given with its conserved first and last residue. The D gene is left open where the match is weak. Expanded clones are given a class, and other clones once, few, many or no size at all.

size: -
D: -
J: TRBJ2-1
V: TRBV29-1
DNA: TGCAGCGTCGGAATTCCGGGACCGAGGGGCCATGAGCAGTTCTTC
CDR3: CSVGIPGPRGHEQFF

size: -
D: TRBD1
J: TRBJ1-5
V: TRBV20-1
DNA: TGCAGTGCTACCCCGACAGGGTTTGAGCCCCAGCATTTT
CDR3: CSATPTGFEPQHF

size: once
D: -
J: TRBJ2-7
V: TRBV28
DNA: TGTGCCAGCAGTTTACCTAGCGCCCAGGGGGACTACGAGCAGTACTTC
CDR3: CASSLPSAQGDYEQYF

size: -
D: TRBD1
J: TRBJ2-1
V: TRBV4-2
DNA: TGTGCCAGCAGCCAAGTCGGGACAGAAGACAATGAGCAGTTCTTC
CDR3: CASSQVGTEDNEQFF

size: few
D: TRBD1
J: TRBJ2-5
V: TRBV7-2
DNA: TGTGCCAGCAGCTCCCGGACAGGGGCGAACAGGGGTTATGAGACCCAGTACTTC
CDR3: CASSSRTGANRGYETQYF

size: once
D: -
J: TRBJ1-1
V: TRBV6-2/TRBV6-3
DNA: TGTGCCAGCAGACTTACCCAGGGCGGACCTGAAGCTTTCTTT
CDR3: CASRLTQGGPEAFF

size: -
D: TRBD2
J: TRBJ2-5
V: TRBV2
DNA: TGTGCCACACTAGCGGGACAGACCATTCAAGAGACCCAGTACTTC
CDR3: CATLAGQTIQETQYF

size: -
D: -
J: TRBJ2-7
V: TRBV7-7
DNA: TGTGCCAGCAGCCCCAGTCCGAGCTCCTACGAGCAGTACTTC
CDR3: CASSPSPSSYEQYF

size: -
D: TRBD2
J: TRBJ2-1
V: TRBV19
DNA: TGTGCCAGTAGTTCTGGACTAGCGGGTGAGTTCTTC
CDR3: CASSSGLAGEFF

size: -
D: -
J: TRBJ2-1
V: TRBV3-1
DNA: TGTGCCAGCAGCCAAGACCCTCGCGGGGCGTGGAATGAGCAGTTCTTC
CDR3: CASSQDPRGAWNEQFF

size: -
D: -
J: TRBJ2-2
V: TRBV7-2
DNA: TGTGCCAGCAGCGAACCACTTAACACCGGGGAGCTGTTTTTT
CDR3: CASSEPLNTGELFF

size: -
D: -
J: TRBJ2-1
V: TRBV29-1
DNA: TGCAGCGTTGAAGTAGTGCGCAATGAGCAGTTCTTC
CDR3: CSVEVVRNEQFF

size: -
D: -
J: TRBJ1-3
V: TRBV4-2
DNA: TGTGCCAGCAGCCAAGATTTGGGCATTGGAAACACCATATATTTT
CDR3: CASSQDLGIGNTIYF

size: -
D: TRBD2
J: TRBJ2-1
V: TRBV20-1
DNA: TGCAGTGCTTCACCCCGGCTAGCGGAGGGTGAGCAGTTCTTC
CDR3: CSASPRLAEGEQFF

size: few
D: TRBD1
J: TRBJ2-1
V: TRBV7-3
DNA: TGTGCCAGCAGCTTGGGACAGGAGCAGTTCTTC
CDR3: CASSLGQEQFF